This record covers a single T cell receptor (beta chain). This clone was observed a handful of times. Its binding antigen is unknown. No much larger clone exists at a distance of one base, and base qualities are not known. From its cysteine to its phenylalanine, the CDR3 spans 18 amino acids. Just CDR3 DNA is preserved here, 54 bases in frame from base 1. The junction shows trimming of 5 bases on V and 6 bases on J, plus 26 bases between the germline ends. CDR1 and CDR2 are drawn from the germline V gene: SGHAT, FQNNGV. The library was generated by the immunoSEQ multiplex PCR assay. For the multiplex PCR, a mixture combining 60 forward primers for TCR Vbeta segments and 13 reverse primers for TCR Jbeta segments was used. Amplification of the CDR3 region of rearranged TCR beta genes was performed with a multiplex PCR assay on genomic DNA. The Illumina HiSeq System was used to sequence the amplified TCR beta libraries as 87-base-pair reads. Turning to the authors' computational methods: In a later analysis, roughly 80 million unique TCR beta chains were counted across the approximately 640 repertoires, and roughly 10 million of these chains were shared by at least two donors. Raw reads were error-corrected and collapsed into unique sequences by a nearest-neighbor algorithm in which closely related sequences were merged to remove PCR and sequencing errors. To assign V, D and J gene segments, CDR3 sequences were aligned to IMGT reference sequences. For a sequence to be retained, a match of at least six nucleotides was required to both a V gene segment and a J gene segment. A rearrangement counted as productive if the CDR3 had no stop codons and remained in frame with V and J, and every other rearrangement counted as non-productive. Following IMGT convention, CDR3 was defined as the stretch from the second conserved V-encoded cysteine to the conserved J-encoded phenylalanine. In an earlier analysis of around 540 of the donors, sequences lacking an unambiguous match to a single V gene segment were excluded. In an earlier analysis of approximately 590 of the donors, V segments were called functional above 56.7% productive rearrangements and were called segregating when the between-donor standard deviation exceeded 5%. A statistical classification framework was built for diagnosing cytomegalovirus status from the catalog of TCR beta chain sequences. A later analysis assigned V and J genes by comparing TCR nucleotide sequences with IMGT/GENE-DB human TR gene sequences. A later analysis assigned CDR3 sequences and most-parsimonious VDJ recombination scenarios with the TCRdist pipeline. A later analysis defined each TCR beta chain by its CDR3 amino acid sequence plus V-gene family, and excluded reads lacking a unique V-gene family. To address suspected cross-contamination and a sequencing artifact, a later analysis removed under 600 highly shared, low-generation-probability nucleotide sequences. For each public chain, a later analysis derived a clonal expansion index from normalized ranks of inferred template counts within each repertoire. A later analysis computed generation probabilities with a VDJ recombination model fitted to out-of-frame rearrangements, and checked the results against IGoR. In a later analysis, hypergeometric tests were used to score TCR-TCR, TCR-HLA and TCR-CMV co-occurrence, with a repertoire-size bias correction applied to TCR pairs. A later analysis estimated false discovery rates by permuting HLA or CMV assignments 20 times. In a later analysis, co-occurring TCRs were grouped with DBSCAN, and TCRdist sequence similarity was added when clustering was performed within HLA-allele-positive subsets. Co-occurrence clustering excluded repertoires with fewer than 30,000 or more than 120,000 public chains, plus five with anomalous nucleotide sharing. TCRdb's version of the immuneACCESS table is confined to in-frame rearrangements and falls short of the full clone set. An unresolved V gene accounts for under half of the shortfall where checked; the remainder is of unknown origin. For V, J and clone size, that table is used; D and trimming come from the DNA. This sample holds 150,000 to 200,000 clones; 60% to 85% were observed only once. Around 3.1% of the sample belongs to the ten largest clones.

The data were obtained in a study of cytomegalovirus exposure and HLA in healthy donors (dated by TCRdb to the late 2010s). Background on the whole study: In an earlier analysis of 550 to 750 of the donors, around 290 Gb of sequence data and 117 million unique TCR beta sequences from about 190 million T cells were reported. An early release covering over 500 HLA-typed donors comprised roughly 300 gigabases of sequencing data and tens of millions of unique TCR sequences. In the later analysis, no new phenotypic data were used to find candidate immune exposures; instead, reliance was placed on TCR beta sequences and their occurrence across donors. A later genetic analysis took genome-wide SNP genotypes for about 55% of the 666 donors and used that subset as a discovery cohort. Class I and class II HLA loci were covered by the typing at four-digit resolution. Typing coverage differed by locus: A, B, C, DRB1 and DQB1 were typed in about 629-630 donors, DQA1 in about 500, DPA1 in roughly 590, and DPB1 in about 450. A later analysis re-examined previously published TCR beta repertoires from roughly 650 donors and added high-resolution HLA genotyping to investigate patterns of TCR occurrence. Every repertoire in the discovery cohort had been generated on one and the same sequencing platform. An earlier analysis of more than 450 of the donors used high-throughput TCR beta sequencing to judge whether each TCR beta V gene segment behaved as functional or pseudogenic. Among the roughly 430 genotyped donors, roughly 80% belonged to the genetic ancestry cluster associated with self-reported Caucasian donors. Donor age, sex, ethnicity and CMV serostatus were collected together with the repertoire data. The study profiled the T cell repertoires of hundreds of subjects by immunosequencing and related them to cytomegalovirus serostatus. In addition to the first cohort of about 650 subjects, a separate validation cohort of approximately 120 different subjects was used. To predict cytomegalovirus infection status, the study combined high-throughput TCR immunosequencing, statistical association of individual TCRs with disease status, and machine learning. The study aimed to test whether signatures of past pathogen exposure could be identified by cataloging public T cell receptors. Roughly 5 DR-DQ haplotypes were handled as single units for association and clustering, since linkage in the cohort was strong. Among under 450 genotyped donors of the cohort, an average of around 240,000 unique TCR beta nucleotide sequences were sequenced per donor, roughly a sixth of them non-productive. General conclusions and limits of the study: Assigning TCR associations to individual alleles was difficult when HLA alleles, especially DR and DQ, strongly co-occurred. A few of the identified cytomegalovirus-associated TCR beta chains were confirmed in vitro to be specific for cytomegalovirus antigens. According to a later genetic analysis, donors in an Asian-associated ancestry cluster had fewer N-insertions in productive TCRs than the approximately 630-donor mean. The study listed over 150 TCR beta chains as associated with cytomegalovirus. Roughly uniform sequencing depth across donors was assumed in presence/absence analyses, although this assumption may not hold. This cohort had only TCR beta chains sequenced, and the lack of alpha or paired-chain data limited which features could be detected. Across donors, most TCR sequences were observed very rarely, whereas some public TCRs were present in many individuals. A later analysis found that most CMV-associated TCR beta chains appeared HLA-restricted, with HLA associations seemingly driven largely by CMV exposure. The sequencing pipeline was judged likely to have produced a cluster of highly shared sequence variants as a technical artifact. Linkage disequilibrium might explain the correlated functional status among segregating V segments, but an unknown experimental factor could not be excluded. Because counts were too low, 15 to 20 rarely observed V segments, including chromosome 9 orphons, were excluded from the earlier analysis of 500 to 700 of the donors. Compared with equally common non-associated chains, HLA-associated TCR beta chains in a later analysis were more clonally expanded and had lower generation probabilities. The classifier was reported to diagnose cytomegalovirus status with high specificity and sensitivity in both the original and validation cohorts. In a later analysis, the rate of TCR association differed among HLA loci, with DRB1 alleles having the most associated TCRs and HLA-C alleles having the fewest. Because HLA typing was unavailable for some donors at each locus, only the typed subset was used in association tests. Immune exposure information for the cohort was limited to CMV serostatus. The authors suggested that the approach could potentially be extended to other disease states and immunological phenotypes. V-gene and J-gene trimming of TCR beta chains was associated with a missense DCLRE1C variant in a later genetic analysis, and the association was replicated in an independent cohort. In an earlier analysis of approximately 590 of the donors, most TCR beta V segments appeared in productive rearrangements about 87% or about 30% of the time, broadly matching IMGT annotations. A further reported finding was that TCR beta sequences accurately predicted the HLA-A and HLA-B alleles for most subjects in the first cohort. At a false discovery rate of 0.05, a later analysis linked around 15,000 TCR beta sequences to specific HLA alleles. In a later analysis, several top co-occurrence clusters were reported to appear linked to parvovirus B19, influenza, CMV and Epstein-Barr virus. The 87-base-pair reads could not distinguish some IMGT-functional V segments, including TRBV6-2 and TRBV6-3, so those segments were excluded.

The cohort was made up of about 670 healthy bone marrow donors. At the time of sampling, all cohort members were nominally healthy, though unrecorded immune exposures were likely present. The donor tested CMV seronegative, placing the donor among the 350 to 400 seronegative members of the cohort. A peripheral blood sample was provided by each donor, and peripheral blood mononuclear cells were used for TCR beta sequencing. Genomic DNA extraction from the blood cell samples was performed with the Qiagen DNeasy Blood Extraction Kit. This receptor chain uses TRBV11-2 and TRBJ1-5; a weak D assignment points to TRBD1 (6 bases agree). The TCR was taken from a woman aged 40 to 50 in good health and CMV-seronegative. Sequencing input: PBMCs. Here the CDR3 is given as CASSAGLGAGLSSQPQHF. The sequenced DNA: TGTGCCAGCAGCGCGGGCCTGGGGGCAGGCCTTTCGAGTCAGCCCCAGCATTTT.